Reported below is one T cell receptor beta chain. Antigen unknown. A single base separates this from a much larger clone, so it may be a read error. This sample's RNA came from whole unsorted tissue. This non-tumor lung sample came from over 3 cm beyond the tumor edge. The data stem from a study of tumor and adjacent non-tumor tissue in lung cancer. Findings of the study overall: Compared with tumor, normal lung showed significantly lower TCR diversity. Patients with more diverse tumor TCRs had worse survival.

This CDR3 is built from 13 residues. The germline gives CDR1 WNHNN, CDR2 SYGVQD (reference sequence). V lost 1 base and J lost 10, with 12 bases in between. TCRbeta libraries were built with three rounds of nested PCR, modified from ARM-PCR. TCRdb redid the calling of the multiplex PCR reads with MiXCR, one entry per CDR3 protein. Among roughly 44,000 distinct CDR3 sequences listed, 60% to 70% were seen once. Sequencing was carried out using distant non-tumor lung tissue. This receptor was taken from a woman aged 40 to 50 with non-small cell lung cancer. The gene calls are TRBV10-1 and TRBJ2-3; no firm D call. CDR3 residues: CASSEYVGLAQYF. CDR3 nucleotide sequence: TGCGCCAGCAGTGAGTATGTCGGGCTCGCGCAGTATTTT.